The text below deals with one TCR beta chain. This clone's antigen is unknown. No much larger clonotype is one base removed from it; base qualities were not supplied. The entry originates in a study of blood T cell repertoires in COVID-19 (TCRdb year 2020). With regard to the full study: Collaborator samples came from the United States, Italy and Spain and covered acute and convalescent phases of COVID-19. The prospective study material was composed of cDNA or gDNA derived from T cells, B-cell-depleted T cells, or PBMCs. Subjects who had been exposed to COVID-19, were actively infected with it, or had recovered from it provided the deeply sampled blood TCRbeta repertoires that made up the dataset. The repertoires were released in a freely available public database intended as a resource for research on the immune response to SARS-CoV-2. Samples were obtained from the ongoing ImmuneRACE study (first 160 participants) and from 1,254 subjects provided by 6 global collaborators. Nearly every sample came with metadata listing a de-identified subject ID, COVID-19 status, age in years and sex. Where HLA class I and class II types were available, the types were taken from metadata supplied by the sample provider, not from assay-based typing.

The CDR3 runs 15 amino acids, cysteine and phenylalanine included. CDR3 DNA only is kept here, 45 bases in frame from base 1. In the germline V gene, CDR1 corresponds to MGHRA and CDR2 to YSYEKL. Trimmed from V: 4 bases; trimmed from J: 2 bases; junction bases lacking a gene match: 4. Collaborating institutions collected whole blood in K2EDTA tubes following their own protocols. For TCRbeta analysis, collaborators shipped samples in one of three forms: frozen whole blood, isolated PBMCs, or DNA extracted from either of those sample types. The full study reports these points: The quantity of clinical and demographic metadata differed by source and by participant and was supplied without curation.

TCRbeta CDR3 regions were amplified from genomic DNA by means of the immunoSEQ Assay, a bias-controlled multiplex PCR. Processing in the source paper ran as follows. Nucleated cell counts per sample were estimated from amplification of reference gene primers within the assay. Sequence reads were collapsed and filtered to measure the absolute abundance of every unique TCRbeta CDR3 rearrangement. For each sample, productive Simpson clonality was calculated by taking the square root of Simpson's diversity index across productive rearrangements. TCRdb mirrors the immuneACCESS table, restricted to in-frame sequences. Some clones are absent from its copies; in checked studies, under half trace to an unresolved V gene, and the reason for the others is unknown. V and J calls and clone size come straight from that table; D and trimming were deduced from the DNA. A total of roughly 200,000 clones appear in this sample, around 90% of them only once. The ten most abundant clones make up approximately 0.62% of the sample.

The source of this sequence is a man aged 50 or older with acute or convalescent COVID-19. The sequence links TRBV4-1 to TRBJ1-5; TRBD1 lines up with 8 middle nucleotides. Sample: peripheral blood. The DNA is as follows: TGCGCCAGCAGCCGAACGACAGGGGGCAATCAGCCCCAGCATTTT. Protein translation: CASSRTTGGNQPQHF.